These 16 T cell receptor beta chains share one sample of origin, sequenced in a study of blood T cell repertoires in COVID-19. Here immunoSEQ multiplex PCR was the method, and the copy in TCRdb shows in-frame clones only, minus some. The data show around 140,000 clones, roughly 86% seen once. The sequencing sample was made of peripheral blood. The receptors were gathered from a human donor with acute or convalescent COVID-19. The donor label of this sample is uncertain.

The chain links TRBV29-1 to TRBJ1-2; 7 bases align to TRBD1. The trim removed 1 base at V and 3 bases at J, leaving 5 bases unmatched. This CDR3 is built from 14 residues. Germline loops: CDR1 SQVTM, CDR2 ANQGSEA. The CDR3 bases are TGCAGCGTTGAAGGAGGACAGGCCTACTATGGCTACACCTTC. Its protein product is CSVEGGQAYYGYTF.

J is TRBJ2-5 and V is TRBV4-1; TRBD2 matches at 13 bases. CDR3 length equals 19 residues. The V and J ends lost 4 bases and 2 bases, in that order; junction bases with no gene match: 13. Germline V gives CDR1 MGHRA, CDR2 YSYEKL. The CDR3 bases are TGCGCCAGCAGCCGTTCACTAGCGGGGGGGCGAGGTGGTCAAGAGACCCAGTACTTC. Amino acid sequence: CASSRSLAGGRGGQETQYF.

This clone was seen a single time. This chain uses TRBV30 with TRBJ1-3; D ambiguous. The V end was cut by 3 bases, the J end by 0 bases, with 9 bases between. In germline, CDR1 is GTSNPN, CDR2 SVGIG (reference sequence). CDR3 size: 14 residues. The CDR3 nucleotides read TGTGCCTGGAGCCCTAGTAGCTCTGGAAACACCATATATTTT. Encoded protein: CAWSPSSSGNTIYF.

The gene calls are TRBV6-5 and TRBJ2-1, with TRBD1 matching over 8 bases. The CDR3 extends over 13 amino acids. Losses at the gene ends were 9 bases for V and 4 bases for J; bases not matched to a gene: 5. Germline V CDR1 and CDR2: MNHEY, SVGAGI. DNA of the CDR3: TGTGCCAGTCCGGGACAGGCGTACAATGAGCAGTTCTTC. It translates to CASPGQAYNEQFF.

CDR3 loop: CASSAGRGPYEQYF. The CDR3 DNA follows: TGTGCCAGCAGCGCTGGAAGGGGCCCCTACGAGCAGTACTTC. The genes are TRBV9 and TRBJ2-7, with D perhaps TRBD1 (5 bases). V shed 3 bases and J shed 2 bases, with 12 bases lying between them. The CDR3 is 14 residues long. CDR1 is SGDLS, CDR2 YYNGEE, per germline.

This rearrangement joins TRBV6-2 or TRBV6-3 to TRBJ2-5, with 10 bases fitting TRBD1. Trimming took 2 bases from V and 6 from J; bases not matched to a gene: 6. Germline CDR1 is MNHEY and CDR2 is SVGEGT. The CDR3 totals 15 residues. The CDR3 nucleotides read TGTGCCAGCAGTTACCCGGGGACAGGGGTGCAGACCCAGTACTTC. Its translation is CASSYPGTGVQTQYF.

V gene TRBV5-1 combines with J gene TRBJ2-2, with TRBD1 identical over 9 bases. The CDR3 contains 17 residues. Unmatched junction bases numbered 14, after V lost 4 bases and J lost 7 bases. From germline, CDR1 is SGHRS and CDR2 YFSETQ. DNA for the CDR3: TGCGCCAGCAGCGACCCGAGACAGGGGGGGAGGATCGGGGAGCTGTTTTTT. This sequence encodes CASSDPRQGGRIGELFF.

This clone has only one observation. The rearrangement joins TRBV5-4 to TRBJ2-5; TRBD2 matches 8 bases. The CDR3 consists of 15 residues. The V segment lost 4 bases and the J segment 1 base; nucleotides outside the gene matches: 6. Per the germline V gene, CDR1 is SGHNT and CDR2 is YYREEE (reference sequence). DNA for the CDR3: TGTGCCAGCAGCCTACCCACTAGCGGCCAAGAGACCCAGTACTTC. Amino acids: CASSLPTSGQETQYF.

The chain has TRBV19 and TRBJ1-1, with TRBD1 matching over 12 bases. In germline, CDR1 is LNHDA, CDR2 SQIVND (reference sequence). CDR3 length: 16 residues. V was clipped by 6 bases and J by 5 bases; unmatched bases: 10. The CDR3 bases are TGTGCCAGTAGAGCGCCGGGACAGGGGGCGCGGACTGAAGCTTTCTTT. Its translation is CASRAPGQGARTEAFF.

This clone occurred a few times. The chain uses TRBV25-1 and TRBJ1-1, with D maybe TRBD1 (5 bases). The V gene's germline CDR1 is MGHDK and CDR2 SYGVNS. The CDR3 is 15 amino acids. V shed 2 bases and J shed 1 base, with 11 bases lying between them. Written as DNA, the CDR3 is TGTGCCAGCAGTGAAACAGACAGATGGAACACTGAAGCTTTCTTT. The encoded protein is CASSETDRWNTEAFF. Variable domain in full (rest from reference TRBV25-1 and TRBJ1-1): EADIYQTPRYLVIGTGKKITLECSQTMGHDKMYWYQQDPGMELHLIHYSYGVNSTEKGDLSSESTVSRIRTEHFPLTLESARPSHTSQYLCASSETDRWNTEAFFGQGTRLTVV.

In this sample, this clone turned up once. V and J are TRBV4-3 and TRBJ1-1; 7 positions match TRBD1. J was trimmed by 7 bases and V by 0 bases; bases with no gene match: 11. The germline gives CDR1 LGHNA, CDR2 YSLEER. The CDR3 has 16 amino acids. The CDR3 is CASSQDLARGIDEAFF. The CDR3 DNA reads TGCGCCAGCAGCCAAGATTTGGCCAGGGGGATTGATGAAGCTTTCTTT.

This chain uses TRBV9 with TRBJ1-1; D is ambiguous. V lost 4 bases and J 4 bases, leaving 14 bases between the germline ends. The CDR3 runs to 14 residues. CDR1 is SGDLS and CDR2 is YYNGEE in the germline V gene. The CDR3 reads CASSSLGEGTEAFF. As DNA, the CDR3 is TGTGCCAGCAGCTCTCTCGGGGAGGGCACTGAAGCTTTCTTT.

This chain links TRBV3-1 (or the pseudogene TRBV3-2) with TRBJ1-1; unclear D gene. From germline, CDR1 is LGHDT and CDR2 YNNKEL (reference sequence). The CDR3 extends over 15 amino acids. V gave up 4 bases and J gave up 8 bases, with 20 bases separating them. This CDR3 reads CASSPRLGVSVEAFF. The DNA of the CDR3 is TGTGCCAGCAGCCCTAGATTAGGAGTCTCCGTCGAAGCTTTCTTT.

This rearrangement joins TRBV19 to TRBJ2-2; D uncertain. V was clipped by 5 bases and J by 4 bases, with 11 bases between them. Germline CDR1 LNHDA, CDR2 SQIVND (reference sequence). The CDR3 sequence is 14 residues long. The CDR3: CASSQYVATGELFF. The CDR3 DNA reads as TGTGCCAGTAGTCAGTACGTGGCCACCGGGGAGCTGTTTTTT. Using reference TRBV19 and TRBJ2-2 for the parts outside the CDR3, the full variable domain is DGGITQSPKYLFRKEGQNVTLSCEQNLNHDAMYWYRQDPGQGLRLIYYSQIVNDFQKGDIAEGYSVSREKKESFPLTVTSAQKNPTAFYLCASSQYVATGELFFGEGSRLTVL.

This clone was seen more than once but under ten times. The V call is TRBV5-1, the J call TRBJ2-3; TRBD2 aligns across 7 bases. The CDR3 extends over 14 amino acids. CDR1 and CDR2 from the germline V gene are SGHRS and YFSETQ. J was trimmed by 2 bases and V by 2 bases; bases with no gene match: 2. The CDR3 nucleotides are TGCGCCAGCAGCTTCGGGGACTACACAGATACGCAGTATTTT. Its translation: CASSFGDYTDTQYF.

V usage is TRBV6-5 and J usage is TRBJ1-2; no firm D call. The V and J ends lost 6 bases and 6 bases respectively, with 17 bases between them. The CDR3 extends over 14 amino acids. CDR1 and CDR2 (germline): MNHEY, SVGAGI. The CDR3 region is CASSPSGPPHGYTF. The DNA for the CDR3 is TGTGCCAGCAGCCCAAGCGGACCACCCCATGGCTACACCTTC.